The sequence of this T cell receptor (beta chain) was determined in a study of CD8+CD57+ T cells in acquired aplastic anemia. Study overall: Isolated CD4+ and CD8+ cells, once sorted, yielded DNA averaging roughly 3 ug. CD4+ cell libraries from healthy donors averaged approximately 9.9 million reads.

The CDR3 sequence is 13 residues long. The germline gives CDR1 LNHDA, CDR2 SQIVND (reference sequence). Germline trimming cut 8 bases from V and 7 bases from J; bases unmatched to any gene: 5. Study-wide results and caveats: The study identified roughly 29 CD8+ CDR3 sequences shared by patients and controls. Statistical testing detected no significant gap in CD8+ Simpson's diversity between patients and controls.

TCR beta VDJ and CDR3 profiling used genomic DNA as template. TCRdb called the reads again in MiXCR, with one record for every CDR3 protein. The table includes some 190,000 distinct CDR3 sequences, 40% to 55% detected once. Comment on this clonotype: Antigen unknown.

The source material was sorted CD4+, CD8+, or CD8+CD57+ T cells (not recorded which) from PBMCs. J is TRBJ2-1 and V is TRBV19; 10 nucleotides align to TRBD1. The origin of this receptor is a human donor in good health. In DNA, the CDR3 is TGTGCCAGTTCTCGGACAGGGGGTAATGAGCAGTTCTTC. Its protein product is CASSRTGGNEQFF.